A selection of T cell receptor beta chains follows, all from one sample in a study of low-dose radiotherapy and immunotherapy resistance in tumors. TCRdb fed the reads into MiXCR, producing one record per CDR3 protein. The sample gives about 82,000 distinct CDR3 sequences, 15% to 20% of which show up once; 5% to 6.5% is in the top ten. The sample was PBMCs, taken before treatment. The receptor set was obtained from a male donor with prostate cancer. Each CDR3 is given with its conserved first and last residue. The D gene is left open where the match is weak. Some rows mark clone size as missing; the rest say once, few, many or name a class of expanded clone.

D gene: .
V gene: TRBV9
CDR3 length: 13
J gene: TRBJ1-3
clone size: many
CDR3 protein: CASSRGGSDTIYF
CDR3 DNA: TGTGCCAGCAGCAGAGGAGGGTCAGACACCATATATTTT

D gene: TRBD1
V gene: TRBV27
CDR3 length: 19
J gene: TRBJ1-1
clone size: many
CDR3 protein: CASSRDRSSLKGGNTEAFF
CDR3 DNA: TGTGCCAGCTCCCGGGACAGGTCTTCTCTTAAGGGTGGGAACACTGAAGCTTTCTTT

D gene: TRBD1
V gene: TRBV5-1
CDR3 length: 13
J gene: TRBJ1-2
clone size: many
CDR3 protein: CASSPDRGYGYTF
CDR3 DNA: TGCGCCAGCAGTCCAGACAGGGGCTATGGCTACACCTTC

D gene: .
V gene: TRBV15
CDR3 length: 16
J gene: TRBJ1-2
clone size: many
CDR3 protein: CATSRGRRGDGYGYTF
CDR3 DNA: TGTGCCACCAGCAGGGGTCGTAGGGGGGATGGCTATGGCTACACCTTC

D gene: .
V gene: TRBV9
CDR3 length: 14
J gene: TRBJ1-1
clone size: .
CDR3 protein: CASSSVGLNSEAFF
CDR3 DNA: TGTGCCAGCAGCAGTGTGGGTCTGAACTCTGAAGCTTTCTTT

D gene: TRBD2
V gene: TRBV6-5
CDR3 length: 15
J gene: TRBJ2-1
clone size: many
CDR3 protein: CASTRAGTPYNEQFF
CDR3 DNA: TGTGCCAGCACCAGAGCGGGAACTCCCTACAATGAGCAGTTCTTC

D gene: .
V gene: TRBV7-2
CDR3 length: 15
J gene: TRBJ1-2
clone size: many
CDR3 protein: CASSLAGYRNYGYTF
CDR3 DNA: TGTGCCAGCAGCTTAGCGGGTTACAGGAACTATGGCTACACCTTC

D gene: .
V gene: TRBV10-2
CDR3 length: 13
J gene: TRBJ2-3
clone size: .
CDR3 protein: CASKSAGTDTQYF
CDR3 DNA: TGCGCCAGCAAATCAGCGGGTACAGATACGCAGTATTTT

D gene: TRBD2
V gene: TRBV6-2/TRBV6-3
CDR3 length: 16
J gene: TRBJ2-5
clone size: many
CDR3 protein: CASSYGGAGGQETQYF
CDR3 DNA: TGTGCCAGCAGTTACGGAGGAGCGGGGGGCCAAGAGACCCAGTACTTC

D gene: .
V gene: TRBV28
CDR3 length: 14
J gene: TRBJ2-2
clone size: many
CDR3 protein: CASNLPRGTGELFF
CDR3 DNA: TGTGCCAGCAACCTACCGCGGGGCACCGGGGAGCTGTTTTTT

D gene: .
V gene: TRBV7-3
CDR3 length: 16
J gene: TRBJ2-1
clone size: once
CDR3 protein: CASSPPPRLARDEQFF
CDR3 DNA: TGTGCCAGCAGCCCCCCCCCACGGCTAGCGAGGGATGAGCAGTTCTTC

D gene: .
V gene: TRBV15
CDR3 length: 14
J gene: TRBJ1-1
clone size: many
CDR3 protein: CATRFRGKNTEAFF
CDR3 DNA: TGTGCCACCAGGTTTAGGGGAAAGAACACTGAAGCTTTCTTT

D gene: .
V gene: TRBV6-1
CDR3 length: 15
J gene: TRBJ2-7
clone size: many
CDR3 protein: CASSETGSYSYEQYF
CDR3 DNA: TGTGCCAGCAGTGAAACCGGCAGCTATTCCTACGAGCAGTACTTC

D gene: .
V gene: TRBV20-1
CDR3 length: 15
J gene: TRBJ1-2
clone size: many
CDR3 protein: CSARDTRRTNYGYTF
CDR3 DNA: TGCAGTGCTAGAGATACAAGGAGGACTAACTATGGCTACACCTTC

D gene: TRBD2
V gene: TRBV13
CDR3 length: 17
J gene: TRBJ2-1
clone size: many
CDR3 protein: CASSILTGLAGGYEQFF
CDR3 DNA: TGTGCCAGCAGCATCCTCACAGGACTAGCGGGGGGGTATGAGCAGTTCTTC

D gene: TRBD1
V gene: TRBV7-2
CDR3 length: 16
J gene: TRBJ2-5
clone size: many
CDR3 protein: CASSQSGTGVEETQYF
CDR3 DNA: TGTGCCAGCAGCCAATCCGGGACAGGGGTAGAAGAGACCCAGTACTTC

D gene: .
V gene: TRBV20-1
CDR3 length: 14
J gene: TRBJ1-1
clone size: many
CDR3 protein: CSATAYSGVPEAFF
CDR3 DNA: TGCAGTGCTACAGCCTATTCGGGAGTTCCTGAAGCTTTCTTT

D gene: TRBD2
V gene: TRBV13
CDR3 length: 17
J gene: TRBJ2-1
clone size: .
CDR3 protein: CACQLAGGPSSYNEQFF
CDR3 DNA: TGTGCCTGCCAGCTAGCGGGAGGCCCCAGCTCCTACAATGAGCAGTTCTTC

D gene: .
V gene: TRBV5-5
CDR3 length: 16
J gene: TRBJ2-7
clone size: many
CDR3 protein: CASSLLYGTGRYEQYF
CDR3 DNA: TGTGCCAGCAGCTTGTTGTACGGGACGGGCCGCTACGAGCAGTACTTC

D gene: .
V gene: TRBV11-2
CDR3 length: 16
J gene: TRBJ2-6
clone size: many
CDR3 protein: CASSLDLGAGANVLTF
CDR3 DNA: TGTGCCAGCAGCTTAGATTTAGGAGCTGGGGCCAACGTCCTGACTTTC

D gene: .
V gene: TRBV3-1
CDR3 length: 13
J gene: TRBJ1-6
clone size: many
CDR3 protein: CASSPRPDSALHF
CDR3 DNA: TGTGCCAGCAGCCCTCGCCCGGACTCCGCCCTCCACTTT

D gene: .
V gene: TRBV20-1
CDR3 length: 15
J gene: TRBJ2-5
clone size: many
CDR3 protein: CSARVWGTLQETQYF
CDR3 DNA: TGCAGTGCTAGAGTCTGGGGCACCCTCCAAGAGACCCAGTACTTC

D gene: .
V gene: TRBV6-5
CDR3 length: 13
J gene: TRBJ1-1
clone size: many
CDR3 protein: CASSYSSREEAFF
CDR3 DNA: TGTGCCAGCAGTTACTCTAGCAGGGAGGAAGCTTTCTTT

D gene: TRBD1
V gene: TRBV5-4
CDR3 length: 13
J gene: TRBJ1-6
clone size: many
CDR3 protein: CASSQDRISPLHF
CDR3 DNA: TGTGCCAGCAGCCAGGACAGGATTTCACCCCTCCACTTT

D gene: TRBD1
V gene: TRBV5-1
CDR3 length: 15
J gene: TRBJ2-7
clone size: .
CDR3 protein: CASSFGTGAGYEQYF
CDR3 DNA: TGCGCCAGCAGCTTCGGGACAGGGGCTGGCTACGAGCAGTACTTC

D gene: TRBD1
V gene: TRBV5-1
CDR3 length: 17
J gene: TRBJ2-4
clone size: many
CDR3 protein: CASSLQTGATSGNIQYF
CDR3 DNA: TGCGCCAGCAGCTTGCAAACAGGGGCAACCTCTGGAAACATTCAGTACTTC

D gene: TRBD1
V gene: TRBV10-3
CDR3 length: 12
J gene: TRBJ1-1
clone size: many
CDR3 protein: CAISEGTAAAFF
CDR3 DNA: TGTGCCATCAGTGAGGGGACAGCGGCGGCTTTCTTT

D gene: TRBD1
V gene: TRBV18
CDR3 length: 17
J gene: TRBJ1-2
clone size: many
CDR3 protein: CASSQIATGQRVYGYTF
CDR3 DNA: TGTGCCAGCTCGCAAATAGCCACGGGACAGCGTGTCTATGGCTACACCTTC

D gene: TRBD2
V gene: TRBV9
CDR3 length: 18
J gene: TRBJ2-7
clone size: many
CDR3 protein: CASSVGPTSGSFSYEQYF
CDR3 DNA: TGTGCCAGCAGCGTAGGGCCGACTAGCGGGAGTTTTTCCTACGAGCAGTACTTC

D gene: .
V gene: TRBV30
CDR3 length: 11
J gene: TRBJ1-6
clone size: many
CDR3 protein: CAWSEGSPLHF
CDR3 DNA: TGTGCCTGGAGTGAGGGGTCACCCCTCCACTTT

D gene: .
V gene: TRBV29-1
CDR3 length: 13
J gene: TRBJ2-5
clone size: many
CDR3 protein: CSVVEMVRGTQYF
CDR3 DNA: TGCAGCGTCGTCGAGATGGTCCGGGGGACCCAGTACTTC

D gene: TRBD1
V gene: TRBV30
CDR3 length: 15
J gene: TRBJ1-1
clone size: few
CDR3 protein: CAWSGSQGSGTEAFF
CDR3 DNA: TGTGCCTGGAGTGGATCACAGGGGTCGGGCACTGAAGCTTTCTTT

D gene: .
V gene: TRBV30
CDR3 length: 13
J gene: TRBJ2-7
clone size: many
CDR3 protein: CAWTRDGSYEQYF
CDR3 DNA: TGTGCCTGGACCCGGGACGGCTCCTACGAGCAGTACTTC

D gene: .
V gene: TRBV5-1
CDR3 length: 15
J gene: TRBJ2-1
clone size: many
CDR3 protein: CASSLPTSSYNEQFF
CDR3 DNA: TGCGCCAGCAGCCTACCGACTAGCTCCTACAATGAGCAGTTCTTC

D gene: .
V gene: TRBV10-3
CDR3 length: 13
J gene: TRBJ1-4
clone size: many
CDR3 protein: CAISGYDSGKLFF
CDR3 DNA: TGTGCCATCAGCGGATACGACTCTGGAAAACTGTTTTTT

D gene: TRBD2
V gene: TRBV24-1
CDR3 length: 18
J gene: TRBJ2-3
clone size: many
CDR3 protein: CATSGGGTSGGFTDTQYF
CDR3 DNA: TGTGCCACCAGTGGCGGAGGGACTAGCGGGGGATTCACAGATACGCAGTATTTT

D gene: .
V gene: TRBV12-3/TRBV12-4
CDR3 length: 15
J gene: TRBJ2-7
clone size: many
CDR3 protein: CASSLGRRSTHEQYF
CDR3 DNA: TGTGCCAGCAGTTTGGGCAGGCGTTCGACCCACGAGCAGTACTTC

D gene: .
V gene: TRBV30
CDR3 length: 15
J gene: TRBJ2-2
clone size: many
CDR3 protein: CAWSARGSEAGELFF
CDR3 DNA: TGTGCCTGGAGCGCCCGGGGTAGCGAGGCCGGGGAGCTGTTTTTT

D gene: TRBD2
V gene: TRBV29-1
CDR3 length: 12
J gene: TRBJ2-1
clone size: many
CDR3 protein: CSGLAGFNEQFF
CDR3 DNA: TGCAGCGGACTAGCGGGATTCAATGAGCAGTTCTTC

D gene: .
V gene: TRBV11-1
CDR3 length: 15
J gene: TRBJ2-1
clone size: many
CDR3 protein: CASSLVGLTADEQFF
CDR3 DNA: TGTGCCAGCAGCTTAGTAGGTCTTACGGCGGATGAGCAGTTCTTC

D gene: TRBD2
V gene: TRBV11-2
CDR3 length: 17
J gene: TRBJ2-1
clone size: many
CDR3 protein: CASSFPGLAGLNNEQFF
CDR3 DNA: TGTGCCAGCAGCTTCCCAGGACTAGCGGGCTTAAACAATGAGCAGTTCTTC

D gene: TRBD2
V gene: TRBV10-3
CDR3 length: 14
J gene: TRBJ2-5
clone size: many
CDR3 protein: CASRAGGGGETQYF
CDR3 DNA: TGTGCCTCCCGGGCTGGCGGGGGGGGAGAGACCCAGTACTTC

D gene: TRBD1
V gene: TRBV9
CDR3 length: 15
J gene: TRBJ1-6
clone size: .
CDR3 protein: CASSTRQGENSPLHF
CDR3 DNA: TGTGCCAGCAGCACGCGACAGGGTGAGAATTCACCCCTCCACTTT

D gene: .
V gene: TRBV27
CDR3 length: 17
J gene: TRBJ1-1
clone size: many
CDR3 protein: CASSPVRALGLNTEAFF
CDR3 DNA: TGTGCCAGCAGTCCGGTCCGGGCCTTGGGCTTGAACACTGAAGCTTTCTTT

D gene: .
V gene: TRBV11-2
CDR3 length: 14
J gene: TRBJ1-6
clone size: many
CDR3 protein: CASSPPRDDSPLHF
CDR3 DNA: TGTGCCAGCAGTCCCCCCAGGGATGATTCACCCCTCCACTTT

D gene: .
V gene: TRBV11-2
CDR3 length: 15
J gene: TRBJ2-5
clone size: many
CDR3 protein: CAISWGGGQQETQYF
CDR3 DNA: TGTGCCATTTCCTGGGGTGGGGGGCAGCAAGAGACCCAGTACTTC

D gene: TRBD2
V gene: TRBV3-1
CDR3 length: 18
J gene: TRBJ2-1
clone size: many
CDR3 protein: CASSQEQSGSVSYNEQFF
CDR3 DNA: TGTGCCAGCAGCCAAGAACAGAGCGGGAGTGTCTCCTACAATGAGCAGTTCTTC

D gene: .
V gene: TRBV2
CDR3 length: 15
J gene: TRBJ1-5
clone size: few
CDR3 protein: CASNELAYSNQPQHF
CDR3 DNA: TGTGCCAGCAACGAGCTGGCTTATAGCAATCAGCCCCAGCATTTT

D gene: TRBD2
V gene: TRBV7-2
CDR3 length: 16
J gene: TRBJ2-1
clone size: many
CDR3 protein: CASRGLVGPSYNEQFF
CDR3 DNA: TGTGCCAGCAGGGGACTAGTTGGCCCCTCCTACAATGAGCAGTTCTTC

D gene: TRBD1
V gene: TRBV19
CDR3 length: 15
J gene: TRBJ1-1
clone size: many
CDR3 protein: CASSDRGLGNTEAFF
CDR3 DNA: TGTGCCAGTAGTGACAGGGGGCTCGGGAACACTGAAGCTTTCTTT

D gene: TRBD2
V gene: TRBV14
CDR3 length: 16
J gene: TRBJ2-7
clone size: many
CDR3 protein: CASSQVLGLAGKEQYF
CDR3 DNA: TGTGCCAGCAGCCAAGTTCTGGGACTAGCGGGGAAAGAGCAGTACTTC

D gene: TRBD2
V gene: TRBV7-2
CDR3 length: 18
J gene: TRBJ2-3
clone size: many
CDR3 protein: CASSLGGLAERRTDTQYF
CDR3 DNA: TGTGCCAGCAGCTTAGGGGGCCTAGCGGAGCGTCGCACAGATACGCAGTATTTT

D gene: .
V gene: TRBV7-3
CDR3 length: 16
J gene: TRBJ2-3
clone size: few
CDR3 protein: CASSLGDGYSTDTQYF
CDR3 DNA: TGTGCCAGCAGCTTAGGTGACGGCTATAGCACAGATACGCAGTATTTT

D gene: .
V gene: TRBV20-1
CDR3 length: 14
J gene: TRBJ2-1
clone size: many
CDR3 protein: CSARETSTVNEQFF
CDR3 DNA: TGCAGTGCTAGAGAAACTAGCACGGTCAATGAGCAGTTCTTC

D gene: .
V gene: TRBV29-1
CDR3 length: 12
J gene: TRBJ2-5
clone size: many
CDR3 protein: CSVLTSQETQYF
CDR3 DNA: TGCAGCGTTTTAACTAGCCAAGAGACCCAGTACTTC

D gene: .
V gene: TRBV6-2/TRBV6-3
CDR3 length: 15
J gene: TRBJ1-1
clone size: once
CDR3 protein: CASSNSGRAGTEAFF
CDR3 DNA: TGTGCCAGCAGTAACTCCGGCCGAGCGGGTACTGAAGCTTTCTTT

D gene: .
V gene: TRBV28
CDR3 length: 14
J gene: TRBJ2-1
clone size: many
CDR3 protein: CASSTRGPLNEQFF
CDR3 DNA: TGTGCCAGCAGTACCAGAGGGCCGCTCAATGAGCAGTTCTTC

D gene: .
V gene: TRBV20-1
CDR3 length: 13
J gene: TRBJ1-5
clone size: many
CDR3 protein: CSVRGSGNQPQHF
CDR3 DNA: TGCAGTGTAAGAGGGTCTGGCAATCAGCCCCAGCATTTT

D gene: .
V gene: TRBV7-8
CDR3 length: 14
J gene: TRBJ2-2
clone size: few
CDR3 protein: CASSFSGTTGELFF
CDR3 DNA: TGTGCCAGCAGCTTTAGCGGAACCACCGGGGAGCTGTTTTTT